The 22 T cell receptor beta chains reported below all come from one sample, sequenced in a study of metastatic and nonmetastatic thyroid tumors. Through MiXCR, TCRdb re-clonotyped the PCR reads. Found here are 60,000 to 75,000 clones, 4% to 5% of them singletons; the top ten hold 20% to 25%. Each patient came to thyroid surgery without any prior treatment (of any kind). The specimen sequenced was blood. The receptors shown here come from a female donor with papillary thyroid cancer or a benign thyroid nodule (not recorded which). Some clones in this sample may be carry-over from other donors' samples.

The rearrangement joins TRBV20-1 to TRBJ2-7; 9 bases align to TRBD2. Germline V gene data show CDR1 as DFQATT and CDR2 as SNEGSKA (reference sequence). J lost 7 bases, V lost 6 bases, and 19 bases had no gene match. This CDR3 region has 16 residues. CDR3 coding DNA: TGCAGTGCATCTGCCCTTTCGGGTAGCGGGAGTTGGGAGCAGTACTTC. This sequence encodes CSASALSGSGSWEQYF.

A remark on this clone: A much bigger clone sits one base away, suggesting this may be a read error. V and J are TRBV29-1 and TRBJ1-4; D is unclear. Germline CDR1 SQVTM, CDR2 ANQGSEA. The CDR3 covers 14 residues. CDR3 bases: TGCAGCGCCGCAATGGTAGGAATTGGGGAAAAAGTGTTTTTT. Translated: CSAAMVGIGEKVFF.

This clone rates as medium-sized (0.01 to 0.1%). V is TRBV10-3 and J is TRBJ2-7, with TRBD1 matching 7 bases. The CDR3 covers 14 residues. Germline CDR1 and CDR2: ENHRY and SYGVKD. Trimming removed 2 bases from V and 0 bases from J; junction bases left unmatched: 1. The CDR3 DNA reads as TGTGCCATCAGTGAGAGACAGGGCTCCTACGAGCAGTACTTC. Protein: CAISERQGSYEQYF.

This clone was seen at least ten times. The chain uses TRBV6-1 and TRBJ2-6, with TRBD1 as a possible D gene (5 bases). The germline CDR1 and CDR2 sequences are MNHNS and SASEGT. Trimming pared 5 bases from V and 3 bases from J, leaving 26 bases between. CDR3 size: 20 residues. The CDR3 loop is CASSRRGGEQRLGGANVLTF. CDR3 in DNA: TGTGCCAGCAGTAGAAGGGGTGGGGAACAGAGGTTGGGTGGGGCCAACGTCCTGACTTTC.

This clone was seen more than once but under ten times. J is TRBJ1-4 and V is TRBV2, with D maybe TRBD1 (5 bases). The ends were cut back, 3 bases at V and 7 bases at J, with 21 bases in the middle. This CDR3 region has 17 residues. CDR1 SNHLY and CDR2 FYNNEI come from the germline V gene. The CDR3 protein is CASSDPGGGRGLEKLFF. CDR3 nucleotide sequence: TGTGCCAGCAGTGATCCCGGTGGGGGACGGGGACTTGAAAAACTGTTTTTT.

J is TRBJ1-5 and V is TRBV28; D unresolved. Per germline, CDR1 MDHEN and CDR2 SYDVKM. V lost 5 bases, J lost 7 bases, and 9 bases lay in between. The CDR3 has 12 residues. The CDR3 DNA is TGTGCCAGCAGTACGGGAGGCCAGCCCCAGCATTTT. Its translation: CASSTGGQPQHF.

This clone appeared many times. The chain carries TRBV7-2 and TRBJ1-1; D call uncertain. This CDR3 contains 11 residues. The V gene's germline CDR1 is SGHTA and CDR2 FQGNSA. The ends were cut back, 5 bases at V and 7 bases at J, with 8 bases in the middle. The CDR3 sequence: CASSPLNEAFF. CDR3 sequence (DNA): TGTGCCAGCAGCCCTCTGAATGAAGCTTTCTTT.

There are many counts of this clone. Sequence at one end of the junction differs from germline and may be a read error. The rearrangement links TRBV20-1 to TRBJ1-4; D possibly corresponds to TRBD1 (5 bases). Germline values: CDR1 DFQATT, CDR2 SNEGSKA (reference sequence). CDR3 length: 15 residues. DNA for the CDR3: TGCAGTGCTAGAGCCCCAGGGTTCGCTAATGCAAAACTGTTTTTT. Translated: CSARAPGFANAKLFF.

There are many counts of this clone. The V call is TRBV3-1, the J call TRBJ2-1; 8 bases match TRBD2. The CDR3 consists of 15 residues. Germline V gene data show CDR1 as LGHDT and CDR2 as YNNKEL (reference sequence). After removal of 5 bases from V and 6 bases from J, the junction contained 9 bases not matched to a gene. CDR3 coding DNA: TGTGCCAGCAGCGGGGGGGGCGGACTAGCCAATGAGCAGTTCTTC. Its protein product is CASSGGGGLANEQFF.

As for this clone: This could be a read error, since a much larger clone is one nucleotide away. The V and J genes are TRBV2 and TRBJ2-2; a weak D match, TRBD1 (5 bases). V shed 11 bases and J shed 4 bases, with 14 bases lying between them. The CDR3 runs 13 residues. CDR1 is SNHLY and CDR2 is FYNNEI in the germline V gene. As DNA, the CDR3 is TGTGCCGGCCGATGGACACTCACCGGGGAGCTGTTTTTT. It codes for CAGRWTLTGELFF.

There are many counts of this clone. The rearrangement links TRBV6-1 to TRBJ2-3; 7 bases fit TRBD2. This CDR3 comprises 14 residues. V was clipped by 8 bases and J by 5 bases; unmatched bases: 10. Germline V gene data show CDR1 as MNHNS and CDR2 as SASEGT. For the CDR3, the DNA is TGTGCCAGCGCCGCCAGTGGGAGGGGAGATACGCAGTATTTT. Protein product: CASAASGRGDTQYF.

This clone was observed many times. The chain recombines TRBV7-8 with TRBJ1-1; the D gene is possibly TRBD1 (5 bases). This CDR3 comprises 14 residues. The ends were cut back, 2 bases at V and 10 bases at J, with 17 bases in the middle. CDR1 and CDR2 (germline): SGHVS, FQNEAQ. CDR3 sequence: CASSLTPSGEGAFF. The CDR3 DNA follows: TGTGCCAGCAGCTTAACGCCATCGGGGGAGGGAGCTTTCTTT.

This clone was seen many times. The chain links TRBV19 to TRBJ1-5, with D maybe TRBD1 (5 bases). The CDR3 consists of 15 residues. V was trimmed by 5 bases and J by 4 bases, leaving 15 bases between them. CDR1 and CDR2 (germline): LNHDA, SQIVND (reference sequence). The CDR3 DNA is TGTGCCAGTAGTCCGTACGGACACTCGAATCAGCCCCAGCATTTT. Its translation is CASSPYGHSNQPQHF.

This chain uses TRBV6-5 with TRBJ2-7; TRBD2 matches 16 bases. V was clipped by 5 bases and J by 2 bases; unmatched bases: 9. CDR1 and CDR2 (germline): MNHEY, SVGAGI. This CDR3 spans 18 amino acids. The CDR3, as DNA: TGTGCCAGCAGTCACTACCCGGGACTAGCGGGAGGGACCTACGAGCAGTACTTC. The encoded protein is CASSHYPGLAGGTYEQYF.

This clone occurred many times. The chain combines TRBV27 with TRBJ2-7, with D unclear. This CDR3 has 14 amino acids. Germline CDR1 and CDR2: MNHEY and SMNVEV (reference sequence). V was shortened by 0 bases and J by 7 bases, with 13 bases between the two germline ends. The CDR3 sequence: CASSLSTLPWEQYF. The CDR3 DNA follows: TGTGCCAGCAGTTTATCGACGCTGCCTTGGGAGCAGTACTTC.

This clone has at least ten counts. This chain uses TRBV11-3 with TRBJ2-5; D is unclear. Trimming removed 0 bases at V and 7 bases at J, with 9 bases between. Germline CDR1 and CDR2: SGHNT and YENEEA. CDR3 length equals 13 residues. CDR3 DNA: TGTGCCAGCAGCTTAGATCCTAGAGGGACCCAGTACTTC. Translation gives CASSLDPRGTQYF.

The sample holds many counts of this clone. The chain uses TRBV10-2 and TRBJ2-7; 9 nucleotides align to TRBD1. This CDR3 contains 14 residues. Looked up from germline, CDR1 is WSHSY and CDR2 is SAAADI. J gave up 2 bases and V 6 bases, and 5 bases lay outside the gene matches. For the CDR3, the DNA is TGCGCCAGCAGGAGGGACAGGGACACCTACGAGCAGTACTTC. This codes for CASRRDRDTYEQYF.

V gene TRBV12-3 or TRBV12-4 combines with J gene TRBJ2-7, with TRBD2 identical over 10 bases. The V gene end was trimmed by 6 bases and the J gene end by 6 bases; junction bases not matched to a gene: 14. The CDR3 length is 16 residues. The CDR3 region is CASSHSGGASGSEQYF. The CDR3 nucleotides are TGTGCCAGCAGCCATAGTGGAGGGGCTAGCGGGAGCGAGCAGTACTTC.

V is TRBV6-9 and J is TRBJ2-2, with D uncertain. CDR3 length: 16 amino acids. Looked up from germline, CDR1 is MNHGY and CDR2 is SVAAGI. V dropped 3 bases and J dropped 2 bases, with 13 bases sitting between them. CDR3 loop: CASSYDVGGNTGELFF. The CDR3 coding sequence is TGTGCCAGCAGTTACGACGTGGGTGGTAACACCGGGGAGCTGTTTTTT.

For this clone: Here the CDR3 omits its conserved ending phenylalanine or tryptophan, so a read error is the likely source. The chain has TRBV7-6 and TRBJ2-3, with TRBD2 identical over 7 bases. Germline V lookup: CDR1 SGHVS, CDR2 FNYEAQ. The CDR3 runs to 19 residues. The trim removed 5 bases at V and 1 base at J, leaving 18 bases unmatched. CDR3 loop: CASSLLGNTGREGTDTQYI. The CDR3 DNA reads TGTGCCAGCAGCCTGTTAGGGAATACGGGACGGGAGGGCACAGATACGCAGTATATT.

Only a few counts were recorded for this clone. This sequence joins TRBV7-8 and TRBJ1-5; D is uncertain. CDR1 and CDR2 (germline): SGHVS, FQNEAQ. The V end lost 6 bases, the J end lost 2 bases, and 8 bases lay between the germline ends. The CDR3 is made up of 13 amino acids. The CDR3 protein is CASSEIGNQPQHF. As DNA, the CDR3 is TGTGCCAGCAGTGAAATAGGCAATCAGCCCCAGCATTTT.

This clone was seen repeatedly, ten times or more. The J gene is TRBJ1-2, the V gene TRBV7-8; no clear D. From germline, CDR1 is SGHVS and CDR2 FQNEAQ. V was cut by 2 bases and J by 7 bases, with 14 bases left in between. There are 14 residues in the CDR3. The CDR3, as DNA: TGTGCCAGCAGCTTATATGGCTCCGAGAGTGGCTACACCTTC. This encodes CASSLYGSESGYTF.